This T cell receptor beta chain was documented in a study of T cell changes during pregnancy in multiple sclerosis. Germline V lookup: CDR1 SGHRS, CDR2 YFSETQ. Trimming took off 4 bases at V and 9 bases at J, with 14 bases between the two ends. The CDR3 runs 13 residues. Repertoires were generated with immunoSEQ multiplex PCR, while TCRdb's copy carries only in-frame clones and drops some. The sample consists of roughly 99,000 clones, roughly 90% of them appearing once. The TCR was taken from a female donor in good health, enrolled as a control in a pregnancy study. This rearrangement joins TRBV5-1 to TRBJ2-1, with TRBD2 as a possible D gene (5 bases). The sequencing here drew on peripheral blood, taken in the third trimester of pregnancy. CDR3 region: CASSSSFGSEQFF. The CDR3 region has the DNA TGCGCCAGCAGCAGCTCTTTTGGGAGTGAGCAGTTCTTC. Full variable domain (missing parts from reference TRBV5-1 and TRBJ2-1): KAGVTQTPRYLIKTRGQQVTLSCSPISGHRSVSWYQQTPGQGLQFLFEYFSETQRNKGNFPGRFSGRQFSNSRSEMNVSTLELGDSALYLCASSSSFGSEQFFGPGTRLTVL.